A single sample is the source of the 15 T cell receptor beta chains below, sequenced in a study of OX40 agonist ivuxolimab in advanced cancers. Clones were read by immunoSEQ multiplex PCR, and TCRdb kept only the in-frame ones, dropping some. Here the sample spans some 73,000 clones, 85% to 90% being singletons. The sample was CD4+ or CD8+ T cells sorted from blood, taken in a trial of the OX40 agonist ivuxolimab. These receptors were collected from an adult with an advanced solid tumor such as melanoma, head and neck, liver or kidney cancer.

V gene TRBV4-1 combines with J gene TRBJ2-7; TRBD1 aligns across 10 bases. Germline trimming cut 6 bases from V and 5 bases from J; bases unmatched to any gene: 10. CDR1 and CDR2 from the germline V gene are MGHRA and YSYEKL. This CDR3 contains 15 residues. The CDR3 DNA is TGCGCCAGCAGTCTATGGGACAGGGGCCGCCACGAGCAGTACTTC. Protein: CASSLWDRGRHEQYF.

The chain employs TRBV5-1 and TRBJ2-1, with 8 bases aligning to TRBD1. CDR3 length: 14 amino acids. Germline V gene data show CDR1 as SGHRS and CDR2 as YFSETQ. With V trimmed by 4 bases and J by 5 bases, 5 bases remained unmatched. CDR3 protein: CASSTRGRNNEQFF. The CDR3 DNA reads TGCGCCAGCAGCACCAGGGGGCGGAACAATGAGCAGTTCTTC. Filled out from reference TRBV5-1 and TRBJ2-1, the complete variable domain reads KAGVTQTPRYLIKTRGQQVTLSCSPISGHRSVSWYQQTPGQGLQFLFEYFSETQRNKGNFPGRFSGRQFSNSRSEMNVSTLELGDSALYLCASSTRGRNNEQFFGPGTRLTVL.

This chain connects TRBV6-5 to TRBJ2-7; the D is unclear. The CDR3 extends over 12 amino acids. V was shortened by 6 bases and J by 2 bases, with 8 bases between the two germline ends. The V gene's germline CDR1 is MNHEY and CDR2 SVGAGI. CDR3 sequence (DNA): TGTGCCAGCAGAGATTGGCCCTACGAGCAGTACTTC. Its translation is CASRDWPYEQYF.

In this sample, this clone turned up a few times. The chain has TRBV30 and TRBJ1-4; D perhaps matches TRBD1 (6 bases). The germline V and J ends were trimmed by 0 bases and 8 bases, with 10 bases remaining between them. The CDR3 has 13 residues. CDR1 and CDR2 from the germline V gene are GTSNPN and SVGIG (reference sequence). The chain's CDR3 is CAWSVQGGEKLFF. The CDR3 DNA follows: TGTGCCTGGAGTGTACAGGGTGGCGAAAAACTGTTTTTT.

The J gene is TRBJ1-1, the V gene TRBV21-1; TRBD1 is the table's D call, not checked against the DNA. TRBV21-1 is recorded as a pseudogene. The CDR3 is 16 amino acids. In DNA, the CDR3 is TGTGCCAGCAGCGCGGGACAGGGGGCTGGGAACACTGAAGCTTTCTTT. Protein sequence: CASSAGQGAGNTEAFF.

The rearrangement links TRBV5-6 to TRBJ1-6; 7 bases match TRBD1. The germline CDR1 and CDR2 sequences are SGHDT and YYEEEE. CDR3 size: 17 residues. V lost 0 bases and J lost 3; bases outside the gene matches: 6. DNA of the CDR3: TGTGCCAGCAGCTTGGCCTGGGGGACAGACTATAATTCACCCCTCCACTTT. It is translated as CASSLAWGTDYNSPLHF.

The rearrangement uses TRBV7-2 and TRBJ2-7; D is possibly TRBD2 (6 bases). With 7 bases removed from V and 0 bases from J, the gap between germline ends came to 10 bases. CDR1 and CDR2 (germline): SGHTA, FQGNSA. This CDR3 contains 13 residues. The CDR3 region is CASTSGGSYEQYF. In DNA, the CDR3 is TGTGCCAGCACCTCCGGGGGCTCCTACGAGCAGTACTTC.

The genes are TRBV30 and TRBJ1-5; tentative D call: TRBD1 (5 bases). V was trimmed by 2 bases and J by 0 bases, leaving 8 bases between them. In germline, CDR1 is GTSNPN, CDR2 SVGIG (reference sequence). The CDR3 extends over 14 amino acids. CDR3 DNA: TGTGCCTGGAGTTCGACAGATAGCAATCAGCCCCAGCATTTT. It specifies CAWSSTDSNQPQHF.

V and J are TRBV5-1 and TRBJ2-1; 13 bases map to TRBD2. Germline trimming cut 2 bases from V and 4 bases from J; bases unmatched to any gene: 6. The CDR3 totals 17 residues. CDR1 and CDR2 (germline): SGHRS, YFSETQ. CDR3 DNA: TGCGCCAGCAGCTTACTAGCGGGAGGGGGGGCTTACAATGAGCAGTTCTTC. This codes for CASSLLAGGGAYNEQFF.

The V and J genes are TRBV7-2 and TRBJ2-3; 10 bases match TRBD2. Per the germline V gene, CDR1 is SGHTA and CDR2 is FQGNSA. V shed 1 base, J shed 2 bases, and the junction held 6 bases outside the gene matches. The CDR3 is 17 residues long. Written as DNA, the CDR3 is TGTGCCAGCAGCTTAGTAGGAGCGGGAGGGTTCACAGATACGCAGTATTTT. It specifies CASSLVGAGGFTDTQYF.

The chain is built from TRBV5-6 and TRBJ2-5; D unresolved. Germline CDR1 reads SGHDT; CDR2 reads YYEEEE. V lost 3 bases and J 4 bases, leaving 4 bases between the germline ends. This CDR3 region has 11 residues. The CDR3 DNA sequence: TGTGCCAGCAGCTCCGGAGAGACCCAGTACTTC. Its protein product is CASSSGETQYF.

The chain recombines TRBV6-5 with TRBJ1-5; tentative D call: TRBD1 (5 bases). CDR1 MNHEY and CDR2 SVGAGI come from the germline V gene. Trimming stripped 3 bases from V and 4 bases from J, with 10 bases between. The CDR3 runs to 14 residues. CDR3 residues: CASSYAGPNQPQHF. DNA of the CDR3: TGTGCCAGCAGTTATGCAGGGCCGAATCAGCCCCAGCATTTT.

J is TRBJ1-3 and V is TRBV19; D unclear. The CDR3 consists of 17 residues. The germline V and J ends were trimmed by 3 bases and 1 base, with 16 bases remaining between them. Germline values: CDR1 LNHDA, CDR2 SQIVND (reference sequence). The DNA of the CDR3 is TGTGCCAGTAGTATCCGGCCAGGATCTCTATCTGGAAACACCATATATTTT. It specifies CASSIRPGSLSGNTIYF. The variable domain in full, completed from reference TRBV19 and TRBJ1-3, reads DGGITQSPKYLFRKEGQNVTLSCEQNLNHDAMYWYRQDPGQGLRLIYYSQIVNDFQKGDIAEGYSVSREKKESFPLTVTSAQKNPTAFYLCASSIRPGSLSGNTIYFGEGSWLTVV.

The chain employs TRBV2 and TRBJ2-5; a weak D match, TRBD1 (6 bases). CDR1 is SNHLY, CDR2 FYNNEI, per germline. Trimming removed 10 bases from V and 5 bases from J, with 17 bases in between. The CDR3 length is 13 residues. This CDR3 reads CATLQGWEETQYF. CDR3 DNA: TGTGCCACCTTACAGGGTTGGGAGGAGACCCAGTACTTC.

The rearrangement links TRBV6-5 to TRBJ2-7; D uncertain. CDR1 and CDR2 (germline): MNHEY, SVGAGI. With 6 bases removed from V and 0 bases from J, the gap between germline ends came to 6 bases. The CDR3 has 12 residues. The CDR3 region is CASRSSSYEQYF. CDR3 nucleotide sequence: TGTGCCAGCAGGTCGAGCTCCTACGAGCAGTACTTC.